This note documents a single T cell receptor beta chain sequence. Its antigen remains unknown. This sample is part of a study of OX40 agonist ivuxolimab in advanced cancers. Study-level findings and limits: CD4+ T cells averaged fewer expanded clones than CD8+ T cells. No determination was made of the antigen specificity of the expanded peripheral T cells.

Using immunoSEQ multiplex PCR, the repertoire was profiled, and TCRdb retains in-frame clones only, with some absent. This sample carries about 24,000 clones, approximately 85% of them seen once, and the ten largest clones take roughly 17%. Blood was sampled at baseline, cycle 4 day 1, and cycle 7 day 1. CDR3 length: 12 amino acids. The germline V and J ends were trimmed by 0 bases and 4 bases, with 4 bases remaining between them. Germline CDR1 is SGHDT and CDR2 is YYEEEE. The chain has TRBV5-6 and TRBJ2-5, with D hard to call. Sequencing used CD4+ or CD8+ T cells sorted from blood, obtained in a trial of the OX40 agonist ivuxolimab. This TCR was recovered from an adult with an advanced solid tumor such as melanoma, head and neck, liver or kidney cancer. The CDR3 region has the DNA TGTGCCAGCAGCTTGGGGTCAGAGACCCAGTACTTC. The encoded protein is CASSLGSETQYF.